One sample yielded the 2 T cell receptor beta chains listed below, sequenced in a study of CD4 T cells in relation to SARS-CoV-2 and coronaviruses. CD4+ T cells from unexposed donors were obtained before the COVID-19 pandemic (2011-2018). Clones were read by immunoSEQ multiplex PCR, and TCRdb kept only the in-frame ones, dropping some. Of tens of thousands of clones in the sample, about 95% were seen once. Material for sequencing was naive CD4+ T cells from PBMCs. This sample's subset: naive CD4+ T cells isolated by negative enrichment. These receptors all come from a human donor in good health.

This chain links TRBV25-1 with TRBJ2-1; D perhaps matches TRBD2 (6 bases). V was pared by 5 bases and J by 5 bases, with 13 bases between. Germline loops: CDR1 MGHDK, CDR2 SYGVNS. The CDR3 covers 14 residues. CDR3 sequence reads: CASSSASENNEQFF. DNA of the CDR3: TGTGCCAGCAGTTCGGCTAGCGAGAACAATGAGCAGTTCTTC. The full variable domain, in which reference TRBV25-1 and TRBJ2-1 provide the parts outside the CDR3, is EADIYQTPRYLVIGTGKKITLECSQTMGHDKMYWYQQDPGMELHLIHYSYGVNSTEKGDLSSESTVSRIRTEHFPLTLESARPSHTSQYLCASSSASENNEQFFGPGTRLTVL.

The rearrangement joins TRBV28 to TRBJ2-7, with TRBD1 matching over 10 bases. This CDR3 is built from 15 residues. Losses at the gene ends were 7 bases for V and 5 bases for J; bases not matched to a gene: 11. Germline V gene lookup returns CDR1 MDHEN and CDR2 SYDVKM. This CDR3 reads CASTIGGTGVHEQYF. The CDR3 region has the DNA TGTGCCAGCACCATAGGTGGGACAGGGGTACACGAGCAGTACTTC.